This TCR beta chain was recovered during a study of regulatory T cells in long-lasting Graves disease. Study-wide results and limits: New patients shared more than 750 public clonotypes, fewer than the approximately 2,500 shared by persistent patients.

Trimming removed 2 bases at V and 5 bases at J, with 13 bases between. This CDR3 region has 14 residues. Germline V lookup: CDR1 PRHDT, CDR2 FYEKMQ (reference sequence). Remarks on this clonotype: The antigen remains unidentified.

Stated time point: persistent/refractory GD, antithyroid drugs over 5 years with positive TRAb. PBMCs were the source of the RNA used for TCR sequencing. It was American Thyroid Association guidelines that determined Graves' disease diagnosis. Through Arm-PCR of CDR3 regions and iRepertoire HTBI primers, TCR beta libraries were built. TCRdb itself ran the multiplex PCR reads through MiXCR, one entry per CDR3 protein. This sample has 650,000 to 850,000 distinct CDR3 sequences, with around 30% found just once. The input for sequencing was peripheral blood mononuclear cells (PBMCs), taken when the disease was refractory, from a patient treated with antithyroid drugs. The chain links TRBV13 to TRBJ2-7; no clear D. The receptor's source is a female donor with Graves disease. CDR3 protein: CASSLWAAPHEQYF. The CDR3 DNA reads TGTGCCAGCAGCTTATGGGCCGCCCCCCACGAGCAGTACTTC.